A selection of T cell receptor beta chains follows, all from one sample in a study of blood T cells in healthy people across ages. TCRdb re-analysed the 5' RACE reads in MiXCR, keeping a single row per CDR3 protein. Of 780,000 or so distinct CDR3 sequences in the sample, roughly 53% were seen once. Sample: blood. These receptors originate from a man of 80 years or more in good health. The CDR3 runs from the conserved cysteine through the conserved F or W. A D gene is named only where the DNA matches it firmly. Size values are once, few and many counts, or a class for expanded clones, and some rows have none.

>.|TRBD1|TRBJ1-2|TRBV5-1
CASSLELDRVYGYTF
TGCGCCAGCAGCTTGGAGTTGGACAGGGTGTATGGCTACACCTTC
>.|TRBD1|TRBJ2-7|TRBV29-1
CSVVGTGGRLAYEQYF
TGCAGCGTTGTTGGGACAGGGGGGCGTTTGGCCTACGAGCAGTACTTC
>.|.|TRBJ2-5|TRBV7-8
CASSLASVSTRETQYF
TGTGCCAGCAGCTTAGCGTCCGTCAGCACCCGGGAGACCCAGTACTTC
>.|TRBD2|TRBJ2-3|TRBV28
CASSLLERGTDTQYF
TGTGCCAGCAGTTTACTTGAGCGGGGTACAGATACGCAGTATTTT
>.|.|TRBJ2-7|TRBV11-3
CASSLGWGATYEQYF
TGTGCCAGCAGCTTAGGGTGGGGGGCCACCTACGAGCAGTACTTC
>.|TRBD2|TRBJ2-1|TRBV6-5
CASRTAGGQTEQFF
TGTGCCAGCAGAACAGCGGGAGGGCAGACTGAGCAGTTCTTC
>.|.|TRBJ1-2|TRBV11-1
CASSSATCGYTF
TGTGCCAGCAGCTCGGCGACATGTGGCTACACCTTC
>.|.|TRBJ2-7|TRBV20-1
CSARDGDAASYEQYF
TGCAGTGCTAGAGATGGGGACGCAGCATCCTACGAGCAGTACTTC
>.|.|TRBJ2-7|TRBV29-1
CSVAAGSSYEQYF
TGCAGCGTTGCGGCAGGGAGCTCCTACGAGCAGTACTTC
>.|.|TRBJ2-7|TRBV11-1
CASSLKGNIYEQYF
TGTGCCAGCAGCTTAAAGGGGAACATTTACGAGCAGTACTTC
>.|.|TRBJ1-1|TRBV7-9
CASSPIRQMGEAEAFF
TGTGCCAGCAGCCCGATTCGACAGATGGGGGAGGCTGAAGCTTTCTTT
>few|TRBD1|TRBJ2-7|TRBV24-1
CATSDAGTALYEQYF
TGTGCCACCAGTGATGCCGGGACAGCCCTCTACGAGCAGTACTTC
>.|TRBD1|TRBJ1-2|TRBV20-1
CSAVGDRGDGYTF
TGCAGTGCCGTTGGGGACAGAGGCGATGGCTACACCTTC
>.|TRBD2|TRBJ2-7|TRBV28
CASNLGAAGDGEQYF
TGTGCCAGCAACCTGGGGGCAGCGGGAGACGGCGAGCAGTACTTC
>.|TRBD2|TRBJ2-3|TRBV5-1
CASSSGSGSSTDTQYF
TGCGCCAGCAGCTCGGGTAGCGGGAGTAGCACAGATACGCAGTATTTT
>few|.|TRBJ2-7|TRBV29-1
CSVEDEKKAYEQYF
TGCAGCGTTGAAGACGAGAAGAAGGCCTACGAGCAGTACTTC
>.|TRBD2|TRBJ2-7|TRBV20-1
CSAFGLAGDSPTYEQYF
TGCAGTGCTTTCGGACTAGCGGGAGATTCCCCGACCTACGAGCAGTACTTC
>.|.|TRBJ2-2|TRBV7-3
CASGGQGNTGELFF
TGTGCCAGCGGCGGCCAGGGAAACACCGGGGAGCTGTTTTTT
>few|.|TRBJ2-3|TRBV5-1
CASRQSTDTQYF
TGCGCCAGCCGGCAGAGCACAGATACGCAGTATTTT
>.|.|TRBJ1-1|TRBV5-1
CASSYQQGNTEAFF
TGCGCCAGCAGCTACCAACAGGGGAACACTGAAGCTTTCTTT
>.|.|TRBJ1-2|TRBV5-1
CASSLGGRMGYGYTF
TGCGCCAGCAGCTTGGGGGGGAGAATGGGCTATGGCTACACCTTC
>.|.|TRBJ2-7|TRBV7-9
CASSSSPRQYF
TGTGCCAGCAGTTCCTCCCCCCGGCAGTACTTC
>few|TRBD2|TRBJ2-7|TRBV12-3/TRBV12-4
CASSFGSTGGDEQYF
TGTGCCAGCAGTTTCGGCTCCACGGGAGGGGACGAGCAGTACTTC
>.|TRBD2|TRBJ2-5|TRBV28
CASSFGTSGVWAQYF
TGTGCCAGCAGTTTCGGCACTAGCGGGGTATGGGCGCAGTACTTC
>.|.|TRBJ2-5|TRBV20-1
CSALEGIRWSPRQETQYF
TGCAGTGCGTTAGAGGGAATCCGATGGAGTCCCCGACAAGAGACCCAGTACTTC
>.|.|TRBJ2-2|TRBV3-1
CASSRGRATNTGELFF
TGTGCCAGCAGCCGTGGCCGGGCAACGAACACCGGGGAGCTGTTTTTT
>.|.|TRBJ2-1|TRBV7-9
CASGLVGGSYNEQFF
TGTGCCAGTGGTTTAGTTGGGGGGTCCTACAATGAGCAGTTCTTC
>.|.|TRBJ2-1|TRBV7-9
CASSLGRQVHNEQFF
TGTGCCAGCAGCTTAGGTCGGCAGGTCCACAATGAGCAGTTCTTC
>.|TRBD1|TRBJ1-4|TRBV9
CASSGSGTGTEKLFF
TGTGCCAGCAGCGGATCCGGGACAGGGACTGAAAAACTGTTTTTT
>.|.|TRBJ2-5|TRBV7-2
CASSRRGGQETQYF
TGTGCCAGCAGCCGTAGGGGGGGACAAGAGACCCAGTACTTC
>.|TRBD2|TRBJ2-1|TRBV3-1
CASSPRVAAGVQLFF
TGTGCCAGCAGCCCAAGGGTGGCAGCGGGAGTGCAGCTGTTCTTC
>.|.|TRBJ2-5|TRBV29-1
CSVVVLVDEQYF
TGCAGCGTTGTTGTACTAGTTGATGAGCAGTACTTC
>.|.|TRBJ2-5|TRBV9
CASSVAQSRGETQYF
TGTGCCAGCAGCGTAGCGCAGTCGCGGGGAGAGACCCAGTACTTC
>.|TRBD1|TRBJ2-6|TRBV12-3/TRBV12-4
CASRLQGPGANVLTF
TGTGCCAGCAGGCTACAGGGGCCTGGGGCCAACGTCCTGACTTTC
>.|.|TRBJ1-2|TRBV24-1
CATSGQGLDYGYTF
TGTGCCACCAGTGGCCAGGGGCTAGACTATGGCTACACCTTC
>few|.|TRBJ2-7|TRBV21-1
CASSQMGPLREGLDSYEQYF
TGTGCCAGCAGTCAAATGGGGCCTCTGCGGGAGGGCCTTGATTCCTACGAGCAGTACTTC
>.|.|TRBJ2-5|TRBV12-3/TRBV12-4
CASSLERIKETQYF
TGTGCCAGCAGTTTAGAGAGGATTAAAGAGACCCAGTACTTC
>.|TRBD1|TRBJ2-5|TRBV5-1
CASGDRTPTGWYF
TGCGCCAGCGGGGACAGAACTCCTACGGGGTGGTACTTC
>.|.|TRBJ2-7|TRBV5-1
CASSPRGLSLNSYEQYF
TGCGCCAGCAGCCCCAGAGGACTCTCACTCAATTCCTACGAGCAGTACTTC
>.|.|TRBJ2-7|TRBV18
CASSHAGSSYEQYF
TGTGCCAGCTCGCACGCAGGGAGCTCCTACGAGCAGTACTTC
>.|.|TRBJ2-7|TRBV20-1
CSARESGPGAQEQYF
TGCAGTGCGCGAGAGAGTGGGCCGGGAGCGCAGGAGCAGTACTTC
>few|TRBD2|TRBJ2-1|TRBV29-1
CSVAARLASYNEQFF
TGCAGCGTCGCTGCTCGACTAGCGTCCTACAATGAGCAGTTCTTC
>few|TRBD1|TRBJ1-2|TRBV9
CASRDRDFYTF
TGTGCCAGCAGGGACAGGGACTTCTACACCTTC
>.|TRBD1|TRBJ1-2|TRBV24-1
CATSGPSSTGLNYGYTF
TGTGCCACCAGTGGCCCCTCTTCGACAGGGCTTAACTATGGCTACACCTTC
>few|.|TRBJ2-5|TRBV5-1
CASSPTGLSVGATQYF
TGCGCCAGCAGCCCGACGGGACTTTCTGTAGGAGCTACCCAGTACTTC
>.|.|TRBJ1-5|TRBV4-1
CASSQGLRGAGNQPQHF
TGCGCCAGCAGCCAAGGGTTGCGGGGGGCGGGCAATCAGCCCCAGCATTTT
>.|.|TRBJ2-2|TRBV29-1
CSVSGTGELFF
TGCAGCGTTTCAGGGACCGGGGAGCTGTTTTTT
>.|TRBD1|TRBJ2-7|TRBV20-1
CSATQGRVYEQYF
TGCAGTGCCACACAGGGGAGAGTCTACGAGCAGTACTTC
>.|.|TRBJ2-1|TRBV3-1
CASSQDLKGSYNEQFF
TGTGCCAGCAGCCAAGATCTAAAGGGCTCCTACAATGAGCAGTTCTTC
>.|.|TRBJ2-1|TRBV2
CASSGGKGASEQFF
TGTGCCAGCAGTGGCGGGAAGGGGGCGAGTGAGCAGTTCTTC